This TCR beta chain was sequenced for a study of blood T cell repertoires in COVID-19. Study at large: The United States, Italy and Spain were the sources of the acute and convalescent COVID-19 samples.

Original data processing: Reference gene primer amplification gave estimated nucleated cell counts. Method: immunoSEQ multiplex PCR; TCRdb's copy keeps in-frame clones and lacks some. That table supplies the V and J calls and clone size; D and trimming were determined from the DNA. The sample shows 120,000 or so clones, 65% to 85% of them seen only once. Sequencing was carried out using peripheral blood. This clonotype was sampled from a man older than 75 with active or convalescent COVID-19.

The CDR3 loop is CASSEQGPYNSPLHF. The CDR3 nucleotides are TGTGCCAGCAGCGAGCAGGGTCCTTATAATTCACCCCTCCACTTT. The chain joins TRBV5-4 to TRBJ1-6; D may be TRBD1 (5 bases). Trimming left V 4 bases short and J 4 bases short, with 12 bases between. The germline V gene has CDR1 SGHNT and CDR2 YYREEE (reference sequence). The CDR3 consists of 15 residues. Based on the CDR3 plus reference TRBV5-4 and TRBJ1-6, the full variable domain is ETGVTQSPTHLIKTRGQQVTLRCSSQSGHNTVSWYQQALGQGPQFIFQYYREEENGRGNFPPRFSGLQFPNYSSELNVNALELDDSALYLCASSEQGPYNSPLHFGNGTRLTVT.